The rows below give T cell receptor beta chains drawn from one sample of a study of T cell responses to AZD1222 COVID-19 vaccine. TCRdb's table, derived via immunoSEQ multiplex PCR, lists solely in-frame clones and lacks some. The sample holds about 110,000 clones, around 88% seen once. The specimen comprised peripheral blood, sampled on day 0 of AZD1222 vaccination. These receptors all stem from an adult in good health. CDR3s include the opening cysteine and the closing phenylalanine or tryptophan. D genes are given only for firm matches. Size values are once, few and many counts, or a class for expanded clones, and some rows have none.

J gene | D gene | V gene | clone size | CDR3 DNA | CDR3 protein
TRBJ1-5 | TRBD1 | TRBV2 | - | TGTGCCAGCAGTACCCCGCCCGGGACAGGGGGTTTACAGCCCCAGCATTTT | CASSTPPGTGGLQPQHF
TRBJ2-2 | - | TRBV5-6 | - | TGTGCCAGCAGCCATAGGGCGTCCTACAGAGACACCGGGGAGCTGTTTTTT | CASSHRASYRDTGELFF
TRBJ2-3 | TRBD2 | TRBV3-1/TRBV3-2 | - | TGTGCCAGCAGCCAAGTCCCGGGTAGGGAGAGTGTGACTAGCGGGGGGTTTTCCACAGATACGCAGTATTTT | CASSQVPGRESVTSGGFSTDTQYF
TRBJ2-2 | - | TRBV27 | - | TGTGCCAGCAGTTCCCCCTCGGGGTCAGGCACCGGGGAGCTGTTTTTT | CASSSPSGSGTGELFF
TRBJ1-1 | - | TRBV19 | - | TGTGCCAGTAGTACCAGAGAGATTAACACTGAAGCTTTCTTT | CASSTREINTEAFF
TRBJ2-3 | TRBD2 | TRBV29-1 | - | TGCAGCGCTGAGGGGATTAGCGGGGCCCGCGATACGCAGTATTTT | CSAEGISGARDTQYF
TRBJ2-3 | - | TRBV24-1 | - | TGTGCCACCAGTGACCGCCAGAGCACAGATACGCAGTATTTT | CATSDRQSTDTQYF
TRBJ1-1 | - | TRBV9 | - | TGTGCCAGCAGCGTAGTACAGGGAAACATGAACACTGAAGCTTTCTTT | CASSVVQGNMNTEAFF
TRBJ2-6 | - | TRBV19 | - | TGTGCCAGTAGGCCGGCGGCTGGGGCCAACGTCCTGACTTTC | CASRPAAGANVLTF
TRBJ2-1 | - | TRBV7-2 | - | TGTGCCAGCAGCGCAGTTAACAATGAGCAGTTCTTC | CASSAVNNEQFF
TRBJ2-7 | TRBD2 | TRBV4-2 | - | TGTGCCAGCAGCCAAACGACTAGCCCCAGCTCCTACGAGCAGTACTTC | CASSQTTSPSSYEQYF
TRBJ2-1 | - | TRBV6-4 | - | TGTGCCAGCGGCACAGGCTCCTACAATGAGCAGTTCTTC | CASGTGSYNEQFF
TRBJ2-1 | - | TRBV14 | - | TGTGCCAGCAGCCCCGAGAGGGCTGCAACCTACAATGAGCAGTTCTTC | CASSPERAATYNEQFF
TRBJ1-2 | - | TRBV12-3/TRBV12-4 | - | TGTGCCAGCAGTTTAGATCCGGTCTATGGCTACACCTTC | CASSLDPVYGYTF
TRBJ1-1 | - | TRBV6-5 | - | TGTGCCAGCAGAACAGGGTCCACTGAAGCTTTCTTT | CASRTGSTEAFF
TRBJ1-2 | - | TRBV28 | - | TGTGCCAGCAGTTTGACGGCTACTGTTGGCTACACCTTC | CASSLTATVGYTF
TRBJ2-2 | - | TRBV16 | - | TGTGCCAGCAGCCAAAGGTGGCGGTCGAACACCGGGGAGCTGTTTTTT | CASSQRWRSNTGELFF
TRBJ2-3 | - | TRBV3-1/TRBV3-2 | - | TGTGCCAGCAGCCAATTAGATACGCAGTATTTT | CASSQLDTQYF
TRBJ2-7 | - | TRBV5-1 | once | TGCGCCAGCAGCGTGGGGGTCTTAATGGAGCAGTACTTC | CASSVGVLMEQYF
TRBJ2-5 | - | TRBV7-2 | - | TGTGCCAGCACCATGGACTTCCAAGAGACCCAGTACTTC | CASTMDFQETQYF
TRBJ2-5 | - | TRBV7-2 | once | TGTGCCAGCAGCTTAGTGGTAGAAGAGACCCAGTACTTC | CASSLVVEETQYF
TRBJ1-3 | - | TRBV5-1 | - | TGCGCCAGCAGCTTGGAAGGGGGGCAGCGGTCTGGAAACACCATATATTTT | CASSLEGGQRSGNTIYF
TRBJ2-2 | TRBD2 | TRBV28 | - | TGTGCCAGCAGCTACCCTCTCCTAGCGGAGAACACCGGGGAGCTGTTTTTT | CASSYPLLAENTGELFF
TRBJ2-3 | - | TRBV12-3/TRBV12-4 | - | TGTGCCAGCAGTTTAATAGCAGATACGCAGTATTTT | CASSLIADTQYF
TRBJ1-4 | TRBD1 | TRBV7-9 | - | TGTGCCAGCAGCTTAGATCGGAGGGGGCCCGGTAATGAAAAACTGTTTTTT | CASSLDRRGPGNEKLFF
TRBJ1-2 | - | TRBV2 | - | TGTGCCAGCAACCCGGACAGAGCTAACTATGGCTACACCTTC | CASNPDRANYGYTF
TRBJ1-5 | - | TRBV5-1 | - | TGCGCCAGCAGCTTGGATGGGGGGAATCAGCCCCAGCATTTT | CASSLDGGNQPQHF
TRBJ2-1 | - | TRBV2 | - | TGTGCCAGCTTGGTCGGGGACGTCGGGTTCTTC | CASLVGDVGFF
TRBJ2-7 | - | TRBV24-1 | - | TGTGCCACCAGCCAGCCCGCTGTTCCAGGGGAATACGAGCAGTACTTC | CATSQPAVPGEYEQYF
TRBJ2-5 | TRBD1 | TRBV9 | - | TGTGCCAGCAGCGTAGGTAAGGGGGCGGTGGGACCAACGGTAGAAGAGACCCAGTACTTC | CASSVGKGAVGPTVEETQYF
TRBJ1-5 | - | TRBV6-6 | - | TGTGCCAGCAAGGAGGCGTTAGGGGATCAGCCCCAGCATTTT | CASKEALGDQPQHF
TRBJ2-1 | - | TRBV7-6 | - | TGTGCCAGCAGCTTCGCGGTTTACAATGAGCAGTTCTTC | CASSFAVYNEQFF
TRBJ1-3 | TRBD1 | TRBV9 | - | TGTGCCAGCAGCGCCACTACCATCCTTACAGGGGGCACCGACTCTGGAAACACCATATATTTT | CASSATTILTGGTDSGNTIYF
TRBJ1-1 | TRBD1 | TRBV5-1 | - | TGCGCCAGCAGCTCGATCGGACAGGACACTGAAGCTTTCTTT | CASSSIGQDTEAFF
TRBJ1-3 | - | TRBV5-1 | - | TGCGCCAGCAGCCCCTCAGGCTCTGGAAACACCATATATTTT | CASSPSGSGNTIYF
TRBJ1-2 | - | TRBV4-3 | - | TGCGCCAGCAGCCAAGAGTTTGCAGGGGCGAGCTATGGCTACACCTTC | CASSQEFAGASYGYTF
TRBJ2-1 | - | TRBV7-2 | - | TGTGCCAGCAGCTCATTAATGGGGGGTGAGCAGTTCTTC | CASSSLMGGEQFF
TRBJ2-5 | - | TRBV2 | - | TGTGCCAGCAACCGGGACCAAGAGACCCAGTACTTC | CASNRDQETQYF
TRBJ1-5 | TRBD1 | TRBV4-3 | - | TGCGCCAGCAGCCAAGACCTGGACAGGGGCAATCAGCCCCAGCATTTT | CASSQDLDRGNQPQHF
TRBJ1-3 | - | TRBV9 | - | TGTGCCAGCAGCGCTAACAGATTAACCTCTGGAAACACCATATATTTT | CASSANRLTSGNTIYF
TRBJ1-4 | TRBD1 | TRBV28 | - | TGTGCCAGCAGTTACCCGAGGACAGGGGGAGGGGAAAAACTGTTTTTT | CASSYPRTGGGEKLFF
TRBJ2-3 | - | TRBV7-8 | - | TGTGCCAGCAGCTCCTCACTGGCCCGCACAGATACGCAGTATTTT | CASSSSLARTDTQYF